These 27 T cell receptor beta chains share one sample of origin, sequenced in a study of spatial heterogeneity in lung cancer. The time point denotes: sample taken at primary tumor resection. TCRdb reprocessed the 5' RACE reads via MiXCR and lists one record per CDR3 protein. The data show 8,500 to 9,000 distinct CDR3 sequences, with more than 4.5% seen just once and 25% to 35% held by the top ten. The specimen comprised PBMCs, sampled at surgery. The receptor source for this set is a male donor with early-stage non-small cell lung cancer.

By frequency in the sample, this clonotype is medium-sized. The chain recombines TRBV5-1 with TRBJ2-2; 7 nucleotides agree with TRBD1. Germline loops: CDR1 SGHRS, CDR2 YFSETQ. V lost 2 bases and J lost 7; bases outside the gene matches: 2. The CDR3 totals 13 residues. The CDR3 DNA sequence: TGCGCCAGCAGCTTTGACAGGGACGGGGAGCTGTTTTTT. It yields the protein CASSFDRDGELFF.

By frequency in the sample, this clonotype is medium-sized (0.01 to 0.1%). The rearrangement links TRBV2 to TRBJ1-4, with a tentative D call TRBD1 (6 bases). The CDR3 runs 15 residues. Germline CDR1 SNHLY, CDR2 FYNNEI. The ends were cut back, 0 bases at V and 8 bases at J, with 13 bases in the middle. Written as DNA, the CDR3 is TGTGCCAGCAGTGAAGCGCGCAGGGGTAGCGAAAAACTGTTTTTT. Residues: CASSEARRGSEKLFF. The whole variable domain, remainder taken from reference TRBV2 and TRBJ1-4, is EPEVTQTPSHQVTQMGQEVILRCVPISNHLYFYWYRQILGQKVEFLVSFYNNEISEKSEIFDDQFSVERPDGSNFTLKIRSTKLEDSAMYFCASSEARRGSEKLFFGSGTQLSVL.

A few counts support this clonotype. This chain links TRBV13 with TRBJ2-2; possibly TRBD1 for D (6 bases). Trimming removed 3 bases at V and 9 bases at J, with 11 bases between. The CDR3 is 13 amino acids. In germline, CDR1 is PRHDT, CDR2 FYEKMQ (reference sequence). CDR3 protein: CASSFDRSRELFF. In nucleotides, the CDR3 is TGTGCCAGCAGCTTCGACAGGTCGCGGGAGCTGTTTTTT. The variable domain in full, with the rest retrieved from reference TRBV13 and TRBJ2-2, is AAGVIQSPRHLIKEKRETATLKCYPIPRHDTVYWYQQGPGQDPQFLISFYEKMQSDKGSIPDRFSAQQFSDYHSELNMSSLELGDSALYFCASSFDRSRELFFGEGSRLTVL.

This clonotype was found many times. V gene TRBV18 combines with J gene TRBJ1-2; perhaps TRBD1 as D (5 bases). Trimming cost V 2 bases and J 6 bases, with 13 bases left between them. The CDR3 consists of 14 residues. Germline CDR1 KGHSH, CDR2 LQKENI. The CDR3 coding sequence is TGTGCCAGCTCACCAACGGGACCTGGGGATGGCTACACCTTC. This gives the protein CASSPTGPGDGYTF.

This clonotype was detected ten times or more. The V call is TRBV20-1, the J call TRBJ2-3, with D possibly called TRBD1 or TRBD2 (5 bases each). Germline CDR1 reads DFQATT; CDR2 reads SNEGSKA (reference sequence). V lost 5 bases, J lost 1 base, and 13 bases lay in between. This CDR3 has 14 amino acids. The CDR3 sequence: CSASPGPRTDTQYF. DNA for the CDR3: TGCAGTGCTTCCCCGGGACCCCGCACAGATACGCAGTATTTT.

By proportion, this clonotype is medium-sized. The CDR3 coding sequence is TGTGCCAGCACCCAAGGAGGATTTCACTATGGCTACACCTTC. Residues: CASTQGGFHYGYTF. V gene TRBV5-8 combines with J gene TRBJ1-2, with D hard to call. CDR3 length: 14 residues. Trimming took 6 bases from V and 3 from J, leaving 15 bases between them. CDR1 is SGHTS and CDR2 is YDEGEE in the germline V gene. The complete variable domain, with remaining parts taken from reference TRBV5-8 and TRBJ1-2, reads EAGVTQSPTHLIKTRGQQATLRCSPISGHTSVYWYQQALGLGLQFLLWYDEGEERNRGNFPPRFSGRQFPNYSSELNVNALELEDSALYLCASTQGGFHYGYTFGSGTRLTVV.

Within the sample, this clonotype is medium-sized. This chain links TRBV29-1 with TRBJ2-3, with D unresolved. Germline lookup yields CDR1 SQVTM and CDR2 ANQGSEA. The CDR3 consists of 12 residues. The V and J ends lost 3 bases and 2 bases respectively, with 6 bases between them. The chain's CDR3 is CSVDGFTDTQYF. Here the CDR3 DNA reads TGCAGCGTTGATGGGTTCACAGATACGCAGTATTTT.

At least ten counts were recorded for this clonotype. The chain combines TRBV29-1 with TRBJ2-1; D not resolved. The CDR3 runs 13 residues. Germline lookup yields CDR1 SQVTM and CDR2 ANQGSEA. Deletions cut 4 bases from V and 6 bases from J, with 13 bases between. CDR3 sequence (DNA): TGCAGCGTTGGCTATATCTCTGGCAATGAGCAGTTCTTC. Translating gives CSVGYISGNEQFF.

On this clonotype: Compared with germline, one end of the junction differs, possibly owing to a read error. The chain recombines TRBV4-2 with TRBJ1-1; possibly TRBD1 for D (5 bases). The CDR3 covers 14 residues. Germline V lookup: CDR1 LGHNA, CDR2 YNFKEQ. The CDR3 DNA is TGTGCCAGCGGCCAAGAAAGGGGTTGGACTGAAGCTTTCTTT. This encodes CASGQERGWTEAFF.

This clonotype was seen many times. This sequence joins TRBV29-1 and TRBJ1-1; TRBD1 is a possible D gene (5 bases). V was clipped by 6 bases and J by 0 bases, with 11 bases between them. This CDR3 comprises 13 residues. CDR1 and CDR2 (germline): SQVTM, ANQGSEA. The CDR3 spells CSVGTQVNTEAFF. Here the CDR3 DNA reads TGCAGCGTGGGGACGCAGGTGAACACTGAAGCTTTCTTT. Supplemented by reference TRBV29-1 and TRBJ1-1, the full variable domain reads SAVISQKPSRDICQRGTSLTIQCQVDSQVTMMFWYRQQPGQSLTLIATANQGSEATYESGFVIDKFPISRPNLTFSTLTVSNMSPEDSSIYLCSVGTQVNTEAFFGQGTRLTVV.

By share, this clonotype counts as medium-sized. The chain links TRBV9 to TRBJ2-2, with TRBD2 identical over 7 bases. With V trimmed by 0 bases and J by 3 bases, 14 bases remained unmatched. The CDR3 spans 19 residues. CDR1 and CDR2 from the germline V gene are SGDLS and YYNGEE. The DNA for the CDR3 is TGTGCCAGCAGCGTAGGACTAGCCACCCTCGGCTCCGACACCGGGGAGCTGTTTTTT. Translating it yields CASSVGLATLGSDTGELFF.

In its sample, this clonotype was seen a few times. The CDR3 here is CASHKRRGTGGISEQFF. CDR3 DNA sequence: TGTGCCAGCCATAAAAGAAGGGGGACAGGGGGCATCAGTGAGCAGTTCTTC. The chain combines TRBV3-1 with TRBJ2-1; 12 positions match TRBD1. The CDR3 spans 17 residues. V lost 8 bases to trimming and J lost 9 bases; unmatched junction nucleotides: 17. Germline V lookup: CDR1 LGHDT, CDR2 YNNKEL (reference sequence).

This clonotype was seen repeatedly, ten times or more. The CDR3 DNA reads TGTTGGGCGGGGGGGCGGACAGATACGCAGTATTTT. It is translated as CWAGGRTDTQYF. V usage is TRBV11-2 and J usage is TRBJ2-3; 9 bases match TRBD2. CDR3 length equals 12 residues. Germline CDR1 reads SGHAT; CDR2 reads FQNNGV.

This clonotype is labeled medium-sized. The chain has TRBV27 and TRBJ2-5; 7 bases align to TRBD2. The CDR3 contains 15 residues. With 1 base clipped from V and 4 bases from J, the junction kept 6 bases outside the gene matches. Germline-derived CDR1 and CDR2 are MNHEY and SMNVEV (reference sequence). The DNA for the CDR3 is TGTGCCAGCAGTTTATTGGGCGGGGAGGGAGAGACCCAGTACTTC. Encoded protein: CASSLLGGEGETQYF.

This clonotype has ten or more counts. The chain is built from TRBV5-1 and TRBJ2-1; D is perhaps TRBD2 (6 bases). The V and J ends lost 2 bases and 7 bases respectively, with 25 bases between them. The CDR3 extends over 18 amino acids. Germline V gives CDR1 SGHRS, CDR2 YFSETQ. CDR3 coding DNA: TGCGCCAGCAGCTTTTTGGCTAGCGAGCGGGCGTGGGGGAATGAGCAGTTCTTC. It translates to CASSFLASERAWGNEQFF.

This clonotype is medium-sized by share. The V call is TRBV27, the J call TRBJ1-6, with 8 bases matching TRBD1. V lost 5 bases, J lost 10 bases, and 25 bases stayed unmatched. CDR3 length equals 20 residues. Germline V CDR1 and CDR2: MNHEY, SMNVEV (reference sequence). The CDR3 DNA reads as TGTGCCAGCAGTCCACGCCCAGGGACGGACAGGGCATCGTTGGAGTCACCCCTCCACTTT. Its translation is CASSPRPGTDRASLESPLHF.

In its sample, this clonotype ranks as medium-sized. The gene calls are TRBV5-6 and TRBJ2-3, with D tentatively TRBD1 (6 bases). The CDR3 spans 13 residues. Trimming shortened V by 4 bases and J by 11 bases, and 17 bases separated the two germline ends. The germline V gene has CDR1 SGHDT and CDR2 YYEEEE. The CDR3 region has the DNA TGTGCCAGCAGCGTACAGGGACGCCCATTGCAGTATTTT. Protein product: CASSVQGRPLQYF.

This clonotype has ten or more counts. The chain is built from TRBV4-1 and TRBJ1-1; D is unresolved. The CDR3 covers 14 residues. In germline, CDR1 is MGHRA, CDR2 YSYEKL. The ends were cut back, 4 bases at V and 0 bases at J, with 9 bases in the middle. CDR3 amino acids: CASSLDRMNTEAFF. CDR3 bases: TGCGCCAGCAGCCTTGACCGAATGAACACTGAAGCTTTCTTT.

The V and J genes are TRBV19 and TRBJ2-3; 10 nucleotides match TRBD2. CDR1 is LNHDA, CDR2 SQIVND, per germline (reference sequence). There are 16 residues in the CDR3. V dropped 4 bases and J dropped 6; count of bases not matched to a gene: 10. The CDR3 nucleotides are TGTGCCAGTAGTACAAGGACTAGCGGAGGTATGGATACGCAGTATTTT. Encoded protein: CASSTRTSGGMDTQYF.

There are a few counts of this clonotype. This chain joins TRBV2 and TRBJ1-1, with 8 bases aligning to TRBD1. V dropped 9 bases and J dropped 1; count of bases not matched to a gene: 4. From germline, CDR1 is SNHLY and CDR2 FYNNEI. This CDR3 has 13 residues. The CDR3 protein is CASRDRWNTEAFF. Written as DNA, the CDR3 is TGTGCCAGTCGGGACAGGTGGAACACTGAAGCTTTCTTT.

Concerning this clonotype: This sequence may be a read error, since a much larger clone differs from it by one base. This CDR3 reads CASSFVISPDTHEQFF. CDR3 DNA: TGTGCCAGCAGCTTTGTGATATCCCCCGATACTCATGAGCAGTTCTTC. V is TRBV7-2 and J is TRBJ2-1; D is ambiguous. V was cut by 3 bases and J by 8 bases, with 20 bases left in between. CDR1 SGHTA and CDR2 FQGNSA come from the germline V gene. This CDR3 region has 16 residues.

In this sample, this clonotype is medium-sized. This sequence joins TRBV4-2 and TRBJ1-2, with 9 bases that match TRBD1. The V and J ends lost 0 bases and 8 bases, in that order; junction bases with no gene match: 7. The CDR3 is 15 amino acids. Looked up from germline, CDR1 is LGHNA and CDR2 is YNFKEQ. CDR3 residues: CASSQDRGDRDGYTF. CDR3 nucleotides: TGTGCCAGCAGCCAAGATCGGGGGGACAGGGACGGCTACACCTTC.

This clonotype was counted at least ten times. The chain links TRBV29-1 to TRBJ2-7; no definite D call. Trimming removed 2 bases from V and 2 bases from J, with 13 bases in between. Germline V gene lookup returns CDR1 SQVTM and CDR2 ANQGSEA. The CDR3 covers 14 residues. The chain's CDR3 is CSVESPLNTYEQYF. The CDR3 bases are TGCAGCGTTGAATCACCATTGAACACCTACGAGCAGTACTTC.

There are a few counts of this clonotype. The chain links TRBV12-3 or TRBV12-4 to TRBJ1-6, with unresolved D. V was trimmed by 5 bases and J by 5 bases, leaving 13 bases between them. This CDR3 has 15 amino acids. The CDR3 sequence: CASSRASGNNSPLHF. The CDR3 DNA sequence: TGTGCCAGCAGTCGCGCCTCAGGCAATAATTCACCCCTCCACTTT.

At least ten counts were recorded for this clonotype. CDR3 nucleotide sequence: TGTGCCAGCTCACCCGGGACAGTTAGCACAGATACGCAGTATTTT. It yields the protein CASSPGTVSTDTQYF. The genes are TRBV18 and TRBJ2-3, with 7 bases identical to TRBD1. Germline V gives CDR1 KGHSH, CDR2 LQKENI. The CDR3 consists of 15 residues. V was clipped by 3 bases and J by 0 bases; unmatched bases: 3.

There are many counts of this clonotype. The chain joins TRBV11-2 to TRBJ2-3; the match to TRBD2 covers 9 bases. Germline lookup yields CDR1 SGHAT and CDR2 FQNNGV. Germline trimming cut 5 bases from V and 3 bases from J; bases unmatched to any gene: 6. CDR3 size: 15 residues. CDR3 region: CASSPGTSITDTQYF. CDR3 coding DNA: TGTGCCAGCAGCCCCGGGACTAGCATAACAGATACGCAGTATTTT.

This clonotype was recorded at least ten times. The chain joins TRBV7-2 to TRBJ2-1, with unresolved D. The CDR3 runs to 13 residues. Trimming cost V 3 bases and J 7 bases, with 10 bases left between them. Germline V gene data show CDR1 as SGHTA and CDR2 as FQGNSA. For the CDR3, the DNA is TGTGCCAGCAGCTTCTATCTGGGGAATGAGCAGTTCTTC. Its translation is CASSFYLGNEQFF.